This paragraph reports one TCR beta chain. The target antigen is unknown. These data come from a study of cytomegalovirus exposure and HLA in healthy donors. Overall study results and limits: Later analysis indicated greater clonal expansion among HLA-associated TCR beta chains than among equally common other chains. Later analysis suggested most CMV-associated TCR beta chains were HLA-restricted.

The PCR employed 60 Vbeta primers together with 13 Jbeta primers. Using immunoSEQ multiplex PCR, the repertoire was profiled, and TCRdb retains in-frame clones only, with some absent. In the table there are around 100,000 clones, 60% to 80% of which are singletons. Germline V lookup: CDR1 WNHNN, CDR2 SYGVQD (reference sequence). The CDR3 is 13 residues long. Trimming removed 7 bases from V and 1 base from J, with 11 bases in between. The source is a woman in her fifties or sixties in good health and CMV-seropositive. The sample comprised PBMCs. The chain employs TRBV10-1 and TRBJ2-7; D ambiguous. CDR3 residues: CASKRWASYEQYF. In DNA form, the CDR3 reads TGCGCCAGCAAACGGTGGGCGTCCTACGAGCAGTACTTC.